This TCR beta chain was recovered during a study of neurological immune-mediated disorders. This clonotype was counted many times. The germline V gene has CDR1 SQVTM and CDR2 ANQGSEA. V was cut by 6 bases and J by 0 bases, with 11 bases left in between. CDR3 size: 14 residues. TCRdb reanalysed the 5' RACE reads using MiXCR and keeps one entry per CDR3 protein. The profile shows about 59,000 distinct CDR3 sequences, about 3.7% of them singletons. Source material was 2 million unsorted PBMCs, stored at -80 °C in RNAlater. This chain joins TRBV29-1 and TRBJ1-4, with D possibly matching TRBD1 (5 bases). Source material: PBMCs. This receptor was obtained from a woman in her 50s with multiple sclerosis. CDR3 nucleotide sequence: TGCAGCGTGACAGAGGGTTCAACTAATGAAAAACTGTTTTTT. Translation gives CSVTEGSTNEKLFF.